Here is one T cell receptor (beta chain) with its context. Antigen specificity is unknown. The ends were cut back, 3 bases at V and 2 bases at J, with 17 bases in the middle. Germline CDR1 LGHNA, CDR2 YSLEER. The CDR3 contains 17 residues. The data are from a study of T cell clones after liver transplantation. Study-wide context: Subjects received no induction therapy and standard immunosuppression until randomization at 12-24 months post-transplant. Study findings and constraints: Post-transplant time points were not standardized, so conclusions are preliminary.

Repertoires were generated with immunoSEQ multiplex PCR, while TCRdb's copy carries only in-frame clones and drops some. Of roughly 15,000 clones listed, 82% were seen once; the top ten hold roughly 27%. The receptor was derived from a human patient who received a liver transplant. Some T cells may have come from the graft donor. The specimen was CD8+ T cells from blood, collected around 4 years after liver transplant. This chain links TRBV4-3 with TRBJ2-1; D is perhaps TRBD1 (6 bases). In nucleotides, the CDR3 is TGCGCCAGCAGCCATCGTCCCGGGACATTGACCTACAATGAGCAGTTCTTC. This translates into CASSHRPGTLTYNEQFF.